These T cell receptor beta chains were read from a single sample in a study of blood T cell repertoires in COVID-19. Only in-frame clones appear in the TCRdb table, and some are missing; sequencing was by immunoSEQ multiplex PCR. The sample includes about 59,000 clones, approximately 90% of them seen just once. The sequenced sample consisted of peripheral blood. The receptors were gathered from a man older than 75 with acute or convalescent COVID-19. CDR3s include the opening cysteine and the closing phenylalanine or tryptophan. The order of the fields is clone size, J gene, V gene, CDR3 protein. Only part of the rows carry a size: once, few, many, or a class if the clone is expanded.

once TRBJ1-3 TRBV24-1 CATSETGGSSGNTIYF
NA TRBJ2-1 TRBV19 CASRARAGAPYNEQFF
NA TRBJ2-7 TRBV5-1 CASSLGTDIYEQYF
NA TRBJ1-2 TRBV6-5 CASSSGPRGYGYTF
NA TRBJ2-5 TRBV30 CAWRGWLAVQETQYF
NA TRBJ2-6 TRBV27 CASSLSRSSGANVLTF
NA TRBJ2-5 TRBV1 CTSSPEVVAGRWETQYF
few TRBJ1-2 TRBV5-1 CASSPTGTGDGYTF
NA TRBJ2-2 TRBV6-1 CASSELGGSGELFF
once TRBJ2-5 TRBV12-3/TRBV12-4 CASTPGQQETQYF
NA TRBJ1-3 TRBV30 CAWSAIQGSGSGNTIYF
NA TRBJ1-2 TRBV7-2 CASRPRTGGGLYGYTF
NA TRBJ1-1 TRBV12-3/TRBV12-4 CASSLNRKSEAFF
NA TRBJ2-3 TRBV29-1 CSAGTGGLDTQYF
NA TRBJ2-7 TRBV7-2 CASSLDTGGQYF
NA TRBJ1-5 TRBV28 CASSGQGLLDQPQHF
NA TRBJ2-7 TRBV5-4 CASSPTSGGYEQYF
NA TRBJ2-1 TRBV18 CASSLSRDSASYNEQFF
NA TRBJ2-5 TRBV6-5 CASSYPPGETQYF
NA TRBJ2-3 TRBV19 CASAGRGATDTQYF
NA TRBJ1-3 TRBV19 CATRQGGGNTIYF
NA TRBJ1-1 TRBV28 CASSSRGGSRILEAFF
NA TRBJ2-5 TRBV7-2 CASSSGQGAQETQYF
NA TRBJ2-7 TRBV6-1 CASSEAGGGAYEQYF
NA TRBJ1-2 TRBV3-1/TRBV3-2 CASSQGPARSYGYTF
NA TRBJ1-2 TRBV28 CASSLGFEGGGYTF
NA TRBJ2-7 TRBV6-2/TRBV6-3 CASSLQGASYEQYF
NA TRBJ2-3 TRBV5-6 CASSRRRTSTDTQYF
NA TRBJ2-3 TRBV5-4 CASRVSGGASDTQYF